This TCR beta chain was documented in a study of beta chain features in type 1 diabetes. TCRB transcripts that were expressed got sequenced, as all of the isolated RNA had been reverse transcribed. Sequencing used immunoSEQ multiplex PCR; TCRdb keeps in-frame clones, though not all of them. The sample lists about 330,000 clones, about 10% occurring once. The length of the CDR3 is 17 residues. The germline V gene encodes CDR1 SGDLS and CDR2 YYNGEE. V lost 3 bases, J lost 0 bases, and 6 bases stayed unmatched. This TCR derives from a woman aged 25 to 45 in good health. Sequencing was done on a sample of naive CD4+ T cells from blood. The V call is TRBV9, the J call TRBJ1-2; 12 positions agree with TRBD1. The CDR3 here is CASSGGQGAPTNYGYTF. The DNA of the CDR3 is TGTGCCAGCAGCGGGGGACAGGGGGCTCCTACTAACTATGGCTACACCTTC.